Sequencing of this TCR beta chain was carried out in a study of cytomegalovirus exposure and HLA in healthy donors. Profiled with immunoSEQ multiplex PCR; TCRdb holds only in-frame clones, not every one. Among more than 95,000 clones listed, around 94% were seen once. As regards this clone: Its specificity is not known.

Study-wide results and caveats: Altogether, 164 TCR beta chains were recorded as cytomegalovirus-associated.

From germline, CDR1 is MNHEY and CDR2 SVGAGI. Trimming removed 10 bases from V and 3 bases from J, with 13 bases in between. The CDR3 consists of 12 residues. The origin of this receptor is a woman younger than 35 in good health and CMV-seronegative. The specimen sequenced was PBMCs. The J gene is TRBJ2-7, the V gene TRBV6-5, with D possibly matching TRBD1 (6 bases). CDR3 nucleotide sequence: TGTGCCACCTCAACAGGGAGCTACGAGCAGTACTTC. This codes for CATSTGSYEQYF.